The clone carrying this T cell receptor (beta chain) was recorded a few times. The target antigen is unknown. This CDR3 comprises 14 residues. The V segment lost 3 bases and the J segment 9 bases; nucleotides outside the gene matches: 6. Germline loops: CDR1 SGHVS, CDR2 FQNEAQ. RNA transcripts yielded amplified TCR beta CDR3 regions. The HTBI primer set was used in a first-round RT-PCR of the TCR CDR3. Each CDR3 protein is one row after TCRdb ran MiXCR on the multiplex PCR reads. The data show approximately 370,000 distinct CDR3 sequences, about 15% seen once. The data belong to a study of T cells in Graves' hyperthyroidism and ophthalmopathy. Findings and caveats of the study: The blood repertoire included most of the expanded thyroid clonotypes above 0.001. A model built on 13 V-J features separated ophthalmopathy from stable hyperthyroidism.

V gene TRBV7-8 combines with J gene TRBJ1-5; 9 bases are shared with TRBD1. Sequenced input: blood. The source of this sequence is a woman aged 25 to 39 with Graves' hyperthyroidism. The CDR3 sequence is CASSLTGGYPPQHF. The DNA of the CDR3 is TGTGCCAGCAGCTTGACAGGGGGTTACCCGCCCCAGCATTTT.